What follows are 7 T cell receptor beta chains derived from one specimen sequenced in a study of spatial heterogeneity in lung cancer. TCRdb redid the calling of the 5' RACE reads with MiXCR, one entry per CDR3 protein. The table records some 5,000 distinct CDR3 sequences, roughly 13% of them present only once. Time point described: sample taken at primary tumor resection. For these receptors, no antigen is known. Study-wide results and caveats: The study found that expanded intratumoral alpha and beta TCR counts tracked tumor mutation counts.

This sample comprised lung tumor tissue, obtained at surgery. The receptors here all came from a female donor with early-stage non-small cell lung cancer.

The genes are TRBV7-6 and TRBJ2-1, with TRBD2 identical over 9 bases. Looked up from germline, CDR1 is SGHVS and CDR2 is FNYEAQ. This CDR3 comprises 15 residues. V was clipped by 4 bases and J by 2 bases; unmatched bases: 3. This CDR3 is CASSSSGRTYNEQFF. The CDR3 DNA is TGTGCCAGCAGCTCCAGCGGGAGGACCTACAATGAGCAGTTCTTC.

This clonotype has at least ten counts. The CDR3 nucleotides read TGCAGCGTTGAAGAGGTGCGGTCCCAGTACTTC. Translation: CSVEEVRSQYF. V is TRBV29-1 and J is TRBJ2-5; D gene unclear. CDR3 length: 11 amino acids. Germline V CDR1 and CDR2: SQVTM, ANQGSEA. V was pared by 0 bases and J by 9 bases, with 8 bases between.

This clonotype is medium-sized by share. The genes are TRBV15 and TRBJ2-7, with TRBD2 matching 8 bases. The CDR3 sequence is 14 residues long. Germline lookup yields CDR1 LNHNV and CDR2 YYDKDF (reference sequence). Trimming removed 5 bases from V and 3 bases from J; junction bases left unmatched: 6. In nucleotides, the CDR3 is TGTGCCACCAGCCGCGGGGGGCCCGACTACGAGCAGTACTTC. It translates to CATSRGGPDYEQYF.

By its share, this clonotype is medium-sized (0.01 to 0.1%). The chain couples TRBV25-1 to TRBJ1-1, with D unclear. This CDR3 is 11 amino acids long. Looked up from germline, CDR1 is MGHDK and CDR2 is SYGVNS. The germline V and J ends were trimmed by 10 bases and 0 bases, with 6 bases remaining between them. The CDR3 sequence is CATIMNTEAFF. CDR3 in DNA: TGTGCCACTATAATGAACACTGAAGCTTTCTTT.

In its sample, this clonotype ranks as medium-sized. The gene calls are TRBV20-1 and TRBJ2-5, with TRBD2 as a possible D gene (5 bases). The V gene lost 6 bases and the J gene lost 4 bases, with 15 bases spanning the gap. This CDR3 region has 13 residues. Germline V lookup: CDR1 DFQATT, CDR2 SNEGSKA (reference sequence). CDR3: CSATTLVLETQYF. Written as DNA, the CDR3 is TGCAGTGCCACTACACTAGTGCTAGAGACCCAGTACTTC.

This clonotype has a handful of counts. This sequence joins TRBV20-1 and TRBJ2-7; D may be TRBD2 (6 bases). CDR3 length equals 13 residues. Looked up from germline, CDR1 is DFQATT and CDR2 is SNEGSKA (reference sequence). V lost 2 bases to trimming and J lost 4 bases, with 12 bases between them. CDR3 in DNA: TGCAGTGCTAGATTGCCCGCGGGATACGAGCAGTACTTC. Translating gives CSARLPAGYEQYF.

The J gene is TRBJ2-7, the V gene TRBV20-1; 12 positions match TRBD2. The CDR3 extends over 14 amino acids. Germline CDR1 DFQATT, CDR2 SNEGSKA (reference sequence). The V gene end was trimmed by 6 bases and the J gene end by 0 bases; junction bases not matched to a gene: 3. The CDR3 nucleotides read TGCAGTGCCGAGACTAGCGGGAGCTCCTACGAGCAGTACTTC. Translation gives CSAETSGSSYEQYF.